The 4 T cell receptor beta chains below come from one sample, sequenced in a study of CD8 T cells in Susac syndrome. Random hexamers served to reverse transcribe roughly 0.45 to 1 ug RNA. TCRdb reanalysed the immunoSEQ multiplex PCR reads using MiXCR and keeps one entry per CDR3 protein. Of roughly 88,000 distinct CDR3 sequences listed, approximately 96% are singletons. Input material: CD8+ T cells from PBMCs. The receptors here all came from a human donor with Susac syndrome.

The chain employs TRBV20-1 and TRBJ2-1, with TRBD1 matching 8 bases. Trimming took 1 base from V and 2 from J; bases not matched to a gene: 1. CDR3 length: 14 amino acids. Germline V lookup: CDR1 DFQATT, CDR2 SNEGSKA (reference sequence). The CDR3 region is CSARAGGTYNEQFF. The CDR3 DNA is TGCAGTGCTAGAGCAGGGGGCACCTACAATGAGCAGTTCTTC.

The chain uses TRBV6-2 or TRBV6-3 and TRBJ2-1; tentatively, D is TRBD2 (5 bases). CDR1 is MNHEY, CDR2 SVGEGT, per germline. The length of the CDR3 is 13 residues. The V end lost 5 bases, the J end lost 7 bases, and 12 bases lay between the germline ends. The CDR3 here is CASSAHSGNEQFF. In DNA, the CDR3 is TGTGCCAGCAGTGCCCATTCGGGGAATGAGCAGTTCTTC.

The chain has TRBV4-3 and TRBJ2-3; 9 positions agree with TRBD2. Germline V gene sequence: CDR1 LGHNA, CDR2 YSLEER. The CDR3 sequence is 16 residues long. The junction had 3 bases not matched to a gene; V was cut back by 0 bases and J by 2 bases. CDR3 sequence reads: CASSQDASGITDTQYF. The CDR3 DNA follows: TGCGCCAGCAGCCAAGATGCTAGCGGGATCACAGATACGCAGTATTTT.

The rearrangement links TRBV25-1 to TRBJ2-7, with D possibly being TRBD1 (5 bases). This CDR3 region has 14 residues. Trimming pared 0 bases from V and 6 bases from J, leaving 12 bases between. Looked up from germline, CDR1 is MGHDK and CDR2 is SYGVNS. The CDR3 is CASSEYRVGSEQYV. CDR3 nucleotides: TGTGCCAGCAGTGAATACAGGGTTGGATCCGAGCAGTACGTC.